This T cell receptor (beta chain) was recorded in a study of blood T cell repertoires in COVID-19 (dated by TCRdb to about 2020). As for the study more broadly: Collaborator samples came from the United States, Italy and Spain and covered acute and convalescent phases of COVID-19. The material from the prospective study consisted of cDNA or gDNA derived from T cells, B-cell-depleted T cells, or PBMCs. The dataset comprised deeply sampled blood TCRbeta repertoires from subjects exposed to, actively infected with, or recovered from COVID-19. The repertoires were released in a freely available public database intended as a resource for research on the immune response to SARS-CoV-2. Samples came from the ongoing ImmuneRACE study (first 160 participants) plus 1,254 subjects from 6 global collaborators. The sample metadata nearly always contained a de-identified subject ID, COVID-19 status, age in years and sex. Where available, HLA class I and class II types were obtained from metadata supplied by the sample provider rather than from assay-based typing. Broader findings and caveats from the paper: Clinical and demographic metadata were provided uncurated, with the amount varying by source and participant.

The germline V gene encodes CDR1 SGHRS and CDR2 YFSETQ. The CDR3 goes from the cysteine to the phenylalanine over 15 residues. Solely the CDR3 DNA is kept, with 45 bases framed from the first base. The V end loses 3 bases and the J end loses 2 bases, and a stretch of 14 bases separates them. This clone was picked up one time. Its antigen remains undetermined. One base away there is no much larger clone; base qualities are not given. TCRbeta CDR3 regions were amplified from genomic DNA using the immunoSEQ Assay, a bias-controlled multiplex PCR. Under the source paper's analysis protocol: Nucleated cell counts per sample were estimated from amplification of reference gene primers within the assay. Sequence reads were collapsed and filtered to measure the absolute abundance of every unique TCRbeta CDR3 rearrangement. For each sample, productive Simpson clonality was calculated as the square root of Simpson's diversity index across productive rearrangements. TCRdb stores this immuneACCESS table with in-frame sequences only. Part of the clones is absent; in the studies checked, under half of the shortfall reflects unresolved V genes, and no reason is known for the rest. Clone size and the V and J calls come from that table; the DNA yielded D and trimming. The sample profile shows about 240,000 clones; around 87% of them were found once. In total, the top ten clones hold around 6.9% of the sample.

Samples from volunteer blood donors who had recovered from COVID-19 were contributed by a second Seattle source. Each collaborating institution followed its own protocols to collect whole blood in K2EDTA tubes. Collaborator samples were shipped for TCRbeta analysis as frozen whole blood, isolated PBMCs, or DNA extracted from either sample type. The clonotype originates from a man aged 60-69 years who had recovered from COVID-19. The sequenced material came from peripheral blood. The sequence is built from TRBV5-1 and TRBJ1-2, with TRBD1 perhaps the D gene, on 5 matching bases. For the CDR3, the sequence is CASSSGRGKNYGYTF. Here is the DNA: TGCGCCAGCAGCTCGGGCCGGGGGAAGAACTATGGCTACACCTTC.